This T cell receptor beta chain was recovered during a study of beta chain features in type 1 diabetes. Study-wide points: Among patients with Type 1 diabetes, TCRB CDR3s were moderately but significantly shorter in every one of the four CD4+ subsets. In comparison with healthy donors, patients had naive, central memory and Treg TCRB repertoires that appeared more similar.

The entirety of the isolated RNA underwent reverse transcription, so expressed TCRB transcripts were sequenced. Using immunoSEQ multiplex PCR, the repertoire was profiled, and TCRdb retains in-frame clones only, with some absent. Altogether 400,000 to 550,000 clones are present, 10% to 12% being singletons, with the ten largest covering about 0.042%. Each of the CD4+ naive, central memory, regulatory and stem cell-like memory populations was sorted via CD45RO/CCR7/CD25/CD127/CD95/CD27. CDR1 is LNHNV and CDR2 is YYDKDF in the germline V gene (reference sequence). The germline V and J ends were trimmed by 4 bases and 0 bases, with 10 bases remaining between them. This CDR3 spans 15 amino acids. This clone was seen only a few times. What it binds is not known.

The source is a woman between 18 and 30 years old in good health. The sample taken for sequencing was naive CD4+ T cells from blood. The chain recombines TRBV15 with TRBJ2-1; tentatively, D is TRBD2 (5 bases). The CDR3 region is CATSTSTSSYNEQFF. CDR3 nucleotides: TGTGCCACCAGCACTAGTACTAGCTCCTACAATGAGCAGTTCTTC.